Listed below are T cell receptor beta chains from one sample, sequenced in a study of T cell responses to AZD1222 COVID-19 vaccine. Here immunoSEQ multiplex PCR was the method, and the copy in TCRdb shows in-frame clones only, minus some. The sample consists of under 110,000 clones, roughly 87% of them appearing once. The sequenced sample was peripheral blood, obtained on day 0 of AZD1222 vaccination. The receptors were gathered from an adult in good health. CDR3s include the opening cysteine and the closing phenylalanine or tryptophan. D genes are given only for firm matches. Clone size is given for some rows only: seen once, a few or many times, or a class if the clone is expanded.

>TRBV30|TRBJ1-1|.|.
CAWSVWGATEAFF
TGTGCCTGGAGTGTATGGGGGGCCACTGAAGCTTTCTTT
>TRBV5-1|TRBJ2-3|TRBD2|few
CASSLMSGRSADTQYF
TGCGCCAGCAGCTTGATGAGCGGGAGGAGCGCAGATACGCAGTATTTT
>TRBV6-1|TRBJ2-5|.|.
CASSEAQGQETQYF
TGTGCCAGCAGTGAAGCCCAGGGGCAAGAGACCCAGTACTTC
>TRBV6-5|TRBJ1-5|.|.
CASRDSGVGNQPQHF
TGTGCCAGCAGGGATTCAGGGGTAGGCAATCAGCCCCAGCATTTT
>TRBV29-1|TRBJ1-3|.|.
CSVMSSGNTIYF
TGCAGCGTTATGAGCTCTGGAAACACCATATATTTT
>TRBV28|TRBJ1-5|TRBD1|.
CASANRGGNQPQHF
TGTGCCAGCGCAAACAGGGGAGGGAATCAGCCCCAGCATTTT
>TRBV19|TRBJ1-1|TRBD1|once
CASRPGTENTEAFF
TGTGCCAGCCGACCTGGGACAGAGAACACTGAAGCTTTCTTT
>TRBV11-2|TRBJ1-4|.|.
CASSLVMGSNEKLFF
TGTGCCAGCAGCTTAGTAATGGGGTCTAATGAAAAACTGTTTTTT
>TRBV11-2|TRBJ1-2|.|.
CASSLRQGGNYGYTF
TGTGCCAGCAGCTTACGGCAAGGTGGTAACTATGGCTACACCTTC
>TRBV20-1|TRBJ2-7|TRBD2|.
CSAGTSGTQYF
TGCAGTGCTGGGACTAGCGGGACACAGTACTTC
>TRBV4-1|TRBJ2-3|TRBD2|.
CASSLSGTSGSPDTQYF
TGCGCCAGCAGCCTCTCCGGGACTAGCGGGAGTCCAGATACGCAGTATTTT
>TRBV7-6|TRBJ2-1|TRBD2|.
CASSPAGGRRNEQFF
TGTGCCAGCAGCCCCGCCGGGGGGAGGAGGAATGAGCAGTTCTTC
>TRBV5-4|TRBJ2-3|TRBD1|.
CASSAETGGPGTQYF
TGTGCCAGCAGCGCCGAAACAGGGGGCCCAGGGACGCAGTATTTT
>TRBV11-1|TRBJ1-1|.|.
CASSPGPNTEAFF
TGTGCCAGCAGCCCCGGTCCGAACACTGAAGCTTTCTTT
>TRBV5-5|TRBJ2-2|TRBD2|.
CASSVRLAGNGELFF
TGTGCCAGCAGCGTCCGCTTAGCGGGTAACGGGGAGCTGTTTTTT
>TRBV5-6|TRBJ2-1|.|few
CASSPDRLRLYNEQFF
TGTGCCAGCAGCCCTGATCGGCTGCGACTTTACAATGAGCAGTTCTTC
>TRBV11-2|TRBJ2-1|TRBD1|.
CASSSGTGGDEQFF
TGTGCCAGCAGCTCGGGGACAGGGGGGGATGAGCAGTTCTTC
>TRBV12-3/TRBV12-4|TRBJ2-1|.|.
CASSPFGHNEQFF
TGTGCCAGCAGTCCCTTCGGGCACAATGAGCAGTTCTTC
>TRBV5-1|TRBJ2-7|TRBD2|.
CASSLRGGGRSSYEQYF
TGCGCCAGCAGCTTGCGGGGTGGCGGGAGGAGCTCCTACGAGCAGTACTTC
>TRBV28|TRBJ1-2|TRBD1|.
CASSLGDRISGYTF
TGTGCCAGCAGTTTGGGGGACAGGATCTCTGGCTACACCTTC
>TRBV6-5|TRBJ1-6|TRBD1|.
CATRGAPYNSPLHF
TGTGCCACCAGGGGGGCACCCTATAATTCACCCCTCCACTTT
>TRBV2|TRBJ2-1|TRBD2|once
CASRTPFSGRPHEQFF
TGTGCCAGCAGGACCCCGTTTAGCGGGAGACCGCATGAGCAGTTCTTC